The 9 T cell receptor beta chains in this list originate from one sample, sequenced in a study of T cells in Graves' hyperthyroidism and ophthalmopathy. There were TCR beta CDR3 regions amplified from RNA transcripts. HTBI primers were employed in a first-round RT-PCR of the TCR CDR3. Using its own MiXCR run on the multiplex PCR reads, TCRdb lists one record per CDR3 protein. The sample shows around 560,000 distinct CDR3 sequences, roughly a sixth of them seen only once. Sequences were obtained from blood. These receptor sequences come from a woman in her late teens or twenties with Graves' hyperthyroidism.

The chain uses TRBV7-2 and TRBJ2-7; D is perhaps TRBD2 (5 bases). The length of the CDR3 is 15 residues. Germline CDR1 reads SGHTA; CDR2 reads FQGNSA. V gave up 2 bases and J gave up 7 bases, with 18 bases separating them. The DNA of the CDR3 is TGTGCCAGCAGCTTAAGAGGGAGCCCCTGGTGGGAGCAGTACTTC. As protein: CASSLRGSPWWEQYF.

This clonotype was recorded at least ten times. Here the CDR3 DNA reads TGTGCCAGCAGTTTGTCTATGGCGAACACTGAAGCTTTCTTT. The encoded protein is CASSLSMANTEAFF. This rearrangement joins TRBV27 to TRBJ1-1; D is unclear. This CDR3 spans 14 amino acids. Germline-derived CDR1 and CDR2 are MNHEY and SMNVEV (reference sequence). V was pared by 3 bases and J by 1 base, with 9 bases between.

This clonotype was seen repeatedly, ten times or more. The J gene is TRBJ2-1, the V gene TRBV18; a weak D match, TRBD1 (6 bases). There are 17 residues in the CDR3. The germline V gene has CDR1 KGHSH and CDR2 LQKENI. The ends were cut back, 0 bases at V and 0 bases at J, with 12 bases in the middle. The CDR3 DNA is TGTGCCAGCTCACCACCGCGACAGGCCAGCTCCTACAATGAGCAGTTCTTC. It translates to CASSPPRQASSYNEQFF.

This clonotype has ten or more counts. The CDR3 sequence is CASSPHREWVTDTQYF. The CDR3 coding sequence is TGTGCCAGCAGTCCTCACAGGGAGTGGGTCACAGATACGCAGTATTTT. The chain employs TRBV28 and TRBJ2-3, with D perhaps TRBD1 (6 bases). The CDR3 has 16 residues. Trimming shortened V by 5 bases and J by 2 bases, and 17 bases separated the two germline ends. CDR1 is MDHEN, CDR2 SYDVKM, per germline.

The chain couples TRBV19 to TRBJ2-3; 9 bases fit TRBD2. This CDR3 is 14 amino acids long. The V segment lost 3 bases and the J segment 2 bases; nucleotides outside the gene matches: 0. CDR1 is LNHDA, CDR2 SQIVND, per germline (reference sequence). CDR3 loop: CASSMGLATDTQYF. The CDR3 DNA sequence: TGTGCCAGTAGTATGGGACTAGCCACAGATACGCAGTATTTT.

This clonotype appeared a few times. The chain carries TRBV2 and TRBJ2-7; 9 positions match TRBD1. CDR1 is SNHLY, CDR2 FYNNEI, per germline. The CDR3 spans 14 residues. The junction had 10 bases not matched to a gene; V was cut back by 6 bases and J by 7 bases. The CDR3 DNA reads as TGTGCCAGCAGCTTAGTACAGGGGGCGAAAGAGCAGTACTTC. Translation: CASSLVQGAKEQYF.

In its sample, this clonotype was seen a few times. Possible read error: a much larger clone is one base away. J is TRBJ2-1 and V is TRBV10-3; 13 bases are a match to TRBD2. V lost 3 bases to trimming and J lost 6 bases; unmatched junction nucleotides: 2. This CDR3 has 15 amino acids. The germline gives CDR1 ENHRY, CDR2 SYGVKD. CDR3 sequence (DNA): TGTGCCATCAGTGAAACTAGCGGGGGGGCCAATGAGCAGTTCTTC. It is translated as CAISETSGGANEQFF.

This chain connects TRBV10-2 to TRBJ1-3; D unclear. The germline V gene has CDR1 WSHSY and CDR2 SAAADI. The V and J ends lost 6 bases and 1 base respectively, with 10 bases between them. The CDR3 extends over 14 amino acids. The chain's CDR3 is CASRPTLSGNTIYF. As DNA, the CDR3 is TGCGCCAGCAGACCGACTTTATCTGGAAACACCATATATTTT.

The chain joins TRBV29-1 to TRBJ1-1, with D perhaps TRBD1 (6 bases). This CDR3 has 13 residues. Germline assignment: CDR1 SQVTM and CDR2 ANQGSEA. V dropped 4 bases and J dropped 5 bases, with 14 bases sitting between them. CDR3 protein: CSVVVTGGTEAFF. The DNA for the CDR3 is TGCAGCGTTGTGGTGACAGGAGGAACTGAAGCTTTCTTT.